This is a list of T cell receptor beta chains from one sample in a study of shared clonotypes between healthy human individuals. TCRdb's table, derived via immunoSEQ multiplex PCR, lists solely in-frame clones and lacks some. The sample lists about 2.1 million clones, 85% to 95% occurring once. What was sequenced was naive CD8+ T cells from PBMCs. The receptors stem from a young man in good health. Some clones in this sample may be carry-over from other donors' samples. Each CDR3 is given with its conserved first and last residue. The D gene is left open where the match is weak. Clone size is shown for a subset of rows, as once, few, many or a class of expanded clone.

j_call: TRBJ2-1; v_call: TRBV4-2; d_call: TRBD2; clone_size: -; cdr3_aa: CASSQEWGLAGGHEQFF; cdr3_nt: TGTGCCAGCAGCCAAGAGTGGGGACTAGCGGGAGGTCATGAGCAGTTCTTC
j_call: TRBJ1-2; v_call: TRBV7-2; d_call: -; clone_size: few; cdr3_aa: CASSLRGERDYGYTF; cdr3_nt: TGTGCCAGCAGCCTGAGGGGGGAGCGGGACTATGGCTACACCTTC
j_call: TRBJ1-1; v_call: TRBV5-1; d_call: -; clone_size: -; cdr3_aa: CASSSLEAGSTEAFF; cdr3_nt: TGCGCCAGCAGCTCGTTGGAGGCGGGAAGCACTGAAGCTTTCTTT
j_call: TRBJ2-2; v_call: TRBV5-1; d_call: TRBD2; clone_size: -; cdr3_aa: CASSSGLAPLSGELFF; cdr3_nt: TGCGCCAGCAGCTCGGGACTAGCCCCTTTGTCCGGGGAGCTGTTTTTT
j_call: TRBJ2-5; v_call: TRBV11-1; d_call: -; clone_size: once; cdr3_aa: CASSPLAGPETQYF; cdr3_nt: TGTGCCAGCAGCCCTCTCGCGGGCCCAGAGACCCAGTACTTC
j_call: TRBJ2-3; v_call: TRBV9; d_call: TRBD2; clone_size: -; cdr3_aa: CASSPHLVGLAGRLGLGTQYF; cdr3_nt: TGTGCCAGCAGCCCCCACCTCGTAGGTCTAGCGGGACGGTTAGGATTGGGTACGCAGTATTTT
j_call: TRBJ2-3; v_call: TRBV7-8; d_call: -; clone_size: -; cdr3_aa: CASRRTHADTQYF; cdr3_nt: TGTGCCAGCAGACGAACCCACGCAGATACGCAGTATTTT
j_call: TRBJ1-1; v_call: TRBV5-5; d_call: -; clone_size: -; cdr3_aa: CASSSPRVWDTEAFF; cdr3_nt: TGTGCCAGCAGCAGCCCCAGGGTTTGGGACACTGAAGCTTTCTTT
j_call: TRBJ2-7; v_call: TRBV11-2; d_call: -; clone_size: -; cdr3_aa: CASSFVRRPEYEQYF; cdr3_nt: TGTGCCAGCAGCTTCGTCCGCCGCCCCGAGTACGAGCAGTACTTC
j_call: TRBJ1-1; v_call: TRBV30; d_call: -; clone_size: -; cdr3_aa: CAWSVRVGSEAFF; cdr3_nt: TGTGCCTGGAGTGTACGAGTGGGTTCTGAAGCTTTCTTT
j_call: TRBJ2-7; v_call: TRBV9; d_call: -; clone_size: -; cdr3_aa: CASSSGPSSYEQYF; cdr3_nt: TGTGCCAGCAGCTCGGGCCCGAGCTCCTACGAGCAGTACTTC
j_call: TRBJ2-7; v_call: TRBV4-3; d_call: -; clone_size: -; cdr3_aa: CASSPLGGVEQYF; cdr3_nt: TGCGCCAGCAGCCCCCTGGGCGGGGTCGAGCAGTACTTC
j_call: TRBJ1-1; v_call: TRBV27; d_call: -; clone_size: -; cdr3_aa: CASSFSMRGEEAFF; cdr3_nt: TGTGCCAGCAGTTTCTCGATGAGAGGGGAGGAAGCTTTCTTT
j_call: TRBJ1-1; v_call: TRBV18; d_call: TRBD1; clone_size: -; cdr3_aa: CASSPSRRNRGMNTEAFF; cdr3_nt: TGTGCCAGCTCACCAAGTAGGCGGAACAGGGGCATGAACACTGAAGCTTTCTTT
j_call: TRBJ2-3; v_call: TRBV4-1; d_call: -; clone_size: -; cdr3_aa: CASRQSGDTQYF; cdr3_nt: TGCGCCAGCAGGCAGAGCGGAGATACGCAGTATTTT
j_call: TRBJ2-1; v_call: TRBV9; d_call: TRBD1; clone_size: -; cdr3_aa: CASSGGQGIYNEQFF; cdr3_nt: TGTGCCAGCAGCGGGGGACAGGGGATTTACAATGAGCAGTTCTTC
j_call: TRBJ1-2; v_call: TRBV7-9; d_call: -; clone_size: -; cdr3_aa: CASSKGGRYGYTF; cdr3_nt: TGTGCCAGCAGCAAGGGGGGACGCTATGGCTACACCTTC
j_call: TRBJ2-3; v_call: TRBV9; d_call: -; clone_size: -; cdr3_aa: CASSVEGRITDTQYF; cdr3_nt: TGTGCCAGCAGCGTAGAGGGGAGAATCACAGATACGCAGTATTTT
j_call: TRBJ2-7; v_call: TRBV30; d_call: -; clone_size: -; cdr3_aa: CAWSYGTGLSYEQYF; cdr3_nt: TGTGCCTGGAGTTACGGGACCGGACTCTCCTACGAGCAGTACTTC
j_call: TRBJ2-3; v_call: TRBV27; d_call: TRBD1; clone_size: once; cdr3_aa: CASTDRNTDTQYF; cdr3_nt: TGTGCCAGCACGGACAGGAACACAGATACGCAGTATTTT
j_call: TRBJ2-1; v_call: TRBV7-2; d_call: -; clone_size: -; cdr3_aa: CASSSRLPDYNEQFF; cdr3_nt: TGTGCCAGCAGCTCCCGGCTTCCCGACTACAATGAGCAGTTCTTC
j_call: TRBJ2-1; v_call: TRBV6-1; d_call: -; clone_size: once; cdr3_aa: CASSEEYRAKGNEQFF; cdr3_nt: TGTGCCAGCAGTGAAGAGTACAGGGCGAAAGGGAATGAGCAGTTCTTC
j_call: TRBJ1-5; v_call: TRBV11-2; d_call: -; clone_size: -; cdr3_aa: CASSFQGRKLWGPQHF; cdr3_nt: TGTGCCAGCAGCTTTCAGGGACGAAAACTTTGGGGGCCCCAGCATTTT
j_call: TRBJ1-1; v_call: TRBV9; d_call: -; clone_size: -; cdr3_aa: CASSDHTEAFF; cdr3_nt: TGTGCCAGCAGCGACCACACTGAAGCTTTCTTT
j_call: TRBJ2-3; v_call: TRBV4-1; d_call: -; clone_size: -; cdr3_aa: CASSPGTSTDTQYF; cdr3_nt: TGCGCCAGCAGCCCCGGGACGAGCACAGATACGCAGTATTTT
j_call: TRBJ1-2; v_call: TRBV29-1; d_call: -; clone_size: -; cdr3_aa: CSVGRGEGYYGYTF; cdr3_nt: TGCAGCGTTGGACGGGGGGAGGGGTACTATGGCTACACCTTC
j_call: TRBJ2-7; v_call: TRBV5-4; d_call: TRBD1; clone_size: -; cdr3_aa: CATRDRGTYEQYF; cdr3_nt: TGTGCCACCAGGGACAGGGGAACCTACGAGCAGTACTTC
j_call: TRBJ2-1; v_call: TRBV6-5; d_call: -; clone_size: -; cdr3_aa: CASSYRAGNNEQFF; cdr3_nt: TGTGCCAGCAGTTACAGGGCGGGGAACAATGAGCAGTTCTTC
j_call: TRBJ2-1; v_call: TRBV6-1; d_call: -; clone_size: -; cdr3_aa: CASSDRAGAYYNEQFF; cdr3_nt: TGTGCCAGCAGTGACCGAGCGGGCGCGTACTACAATGAGCAGTTCTTC
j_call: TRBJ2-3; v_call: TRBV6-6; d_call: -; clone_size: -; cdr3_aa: CASSYLADTQYF; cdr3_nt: TGTGCCAGCAGTTACCTGGCAGATACGCAGTATTTT
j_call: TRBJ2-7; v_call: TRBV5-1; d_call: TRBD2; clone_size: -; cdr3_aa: CASRGLASEQYF; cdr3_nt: TGCGCCAGCAGGGGACTAGCCTCCGAGCAGTACTTC
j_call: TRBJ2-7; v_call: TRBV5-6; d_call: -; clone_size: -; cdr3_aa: CASSFESALREQYF; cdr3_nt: TGTGCCAGCAGCTTCGAGTCAGCTTTGCGGGAGCAGTACTTC
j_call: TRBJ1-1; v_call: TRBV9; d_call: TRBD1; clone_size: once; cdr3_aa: CASSVTGGNTEAFF; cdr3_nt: TGTGCCAGCAGCGTGACAGGGGGCAACACTGAAGCTTTCTTT
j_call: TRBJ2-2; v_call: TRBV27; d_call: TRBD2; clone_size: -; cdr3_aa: CASMVAGATGELFF; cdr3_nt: TGTGCCAGCATGGTAGCGGGAGCTACCGGGGAGCTGTTTTTT
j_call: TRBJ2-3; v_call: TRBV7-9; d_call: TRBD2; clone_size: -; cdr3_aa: CASSRAEREADTQYF; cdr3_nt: TGTGCCAGCAGCCGCGCCGAGCGGGAGGCAGATACGCAGTATTTT
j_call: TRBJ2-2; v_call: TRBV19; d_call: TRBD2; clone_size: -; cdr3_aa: CASTPRSLAGGHHTGELFF; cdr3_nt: TGTGCCAGTACCCCAAGGTCACTAGCGGGAGGTCACCACACCGGGGAGCTGTTTTTT
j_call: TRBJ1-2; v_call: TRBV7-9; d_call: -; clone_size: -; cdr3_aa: CASGGGEYGYTF; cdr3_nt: TGTGCCAGCGGGGGAGGGGAGTATGGCTACACCTTC
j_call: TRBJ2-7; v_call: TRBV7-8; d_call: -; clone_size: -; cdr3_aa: CASSLVARLTYEQYF; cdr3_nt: TGTGCCAGCAGCTTAGTGGCCAGGTTAACCTACGAGCAGTACTTC
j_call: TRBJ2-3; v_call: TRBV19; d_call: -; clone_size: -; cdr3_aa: CASSPVNTDTQYF; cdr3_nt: TGTGCCAGTAGTCCAGTTAACACAGATACGCAGTATTTT
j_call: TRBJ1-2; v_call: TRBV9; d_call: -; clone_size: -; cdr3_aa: CASSPVDGPGVGGYTF; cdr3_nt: TGTGCCAGCAGCCCAGTGGACGGCCCGGGCGTGGGCGGCTACACCTTC
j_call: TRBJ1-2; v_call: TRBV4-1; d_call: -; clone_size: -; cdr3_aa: CASSQGVGEWGADYGYTF; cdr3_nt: TGCGCCAGCAGCCAAGGCGTAGGAGAGTGGGGGGCCGACTATGGCTACACCTTC
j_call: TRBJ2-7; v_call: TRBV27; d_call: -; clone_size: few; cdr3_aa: CASSFVGSSYEQYF; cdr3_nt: TGTGCCAGCAGTTTCGTGGGGAGCTCCTACGAGCAGTACTTC
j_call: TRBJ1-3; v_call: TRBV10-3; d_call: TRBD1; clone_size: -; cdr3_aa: CAISESPQGAFGNTIYF; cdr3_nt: TGTGCCATCAGTGAGTCCCCCCAGGGGGCGTTTGGAAACACCATATATTTT
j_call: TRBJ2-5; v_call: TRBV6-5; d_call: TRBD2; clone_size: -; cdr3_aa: CASSPRLAGAEEQYF; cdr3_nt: TGTGCCAGCAGCCCCCGGCTAGCGGGAGCGGAAGAGCAGTACTTC
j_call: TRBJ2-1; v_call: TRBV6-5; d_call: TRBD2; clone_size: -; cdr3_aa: CASSYSFAGGINEQFF; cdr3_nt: TGTGCCAGCAGTTACTCTTTTGCGGGAGGGATAAATGAGCAGTTCTTC
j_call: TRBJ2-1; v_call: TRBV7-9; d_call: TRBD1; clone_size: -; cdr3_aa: CASSFPGQGINEQFF; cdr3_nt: TGTGCCAGCAGCTTCCCGGGACAGGGAATCAATGAGCAGTTCTTC
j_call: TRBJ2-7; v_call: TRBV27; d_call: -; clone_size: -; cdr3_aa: CASSTRDSSSYEQYF; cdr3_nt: TGTGCCAGCAGTACTCGGGACTCCAGCTCCTACGAGCAGTACTTC
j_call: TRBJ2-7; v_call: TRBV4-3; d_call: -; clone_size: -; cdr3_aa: CASSQEITGLTAYEQYF; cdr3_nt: TGCGCCAGCAGCCAAGAGATCACGGGGCTGACGGCTTACGAGCAGTACTTC
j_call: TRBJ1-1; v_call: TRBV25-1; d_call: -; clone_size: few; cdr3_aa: CASRGPLEAFF; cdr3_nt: TGTGCCAGCAGGGGACCGCTGGAAGCTTTCTTT
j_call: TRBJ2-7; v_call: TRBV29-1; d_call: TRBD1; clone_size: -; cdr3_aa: CSVEGQYYEQYF; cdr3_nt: TGCAGCGTCGAGGGACAGTACTACGAGCAGTACTTC
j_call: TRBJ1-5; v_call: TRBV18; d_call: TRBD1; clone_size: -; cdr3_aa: CASSLQGQDSNQPQHF; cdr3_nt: TGTGCCAGCTCACTACAGGGACAGGATAGCAATCAGCCCCAGCATTTT
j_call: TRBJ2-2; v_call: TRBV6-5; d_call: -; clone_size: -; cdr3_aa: CASSYDRRGTGELFF; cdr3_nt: TGTGCCAGCAGTTACGACAGGCGAGGCACCGGGGAGCTGTTTTTT
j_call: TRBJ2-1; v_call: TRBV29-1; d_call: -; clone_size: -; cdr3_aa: CSVDSRWSYNEQFF; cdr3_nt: TGCAGCGTTGATAGCCGCTGGTCCTACAATGAGCAGTTCTTC
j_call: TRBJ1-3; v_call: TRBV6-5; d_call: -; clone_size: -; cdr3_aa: CASSYSGGPGNTIYF; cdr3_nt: TGTGCCAGCAGTTACTCTGGGGGACCTGGAAACACCATATATTTT
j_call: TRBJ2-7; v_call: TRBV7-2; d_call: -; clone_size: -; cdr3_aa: CASSLVENEQYF; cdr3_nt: TGTGCCAGCAGCTTAGTCGAGAACGAGCAGTACTTC
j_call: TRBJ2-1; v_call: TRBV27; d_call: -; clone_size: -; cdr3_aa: CASSEAGYNEQFF; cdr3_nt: TGTGCCAGCAGCGAGGCTGGGTACAATGAGCAGTTCTTC
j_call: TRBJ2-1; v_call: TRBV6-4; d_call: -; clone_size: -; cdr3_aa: CASSSGFGNEQFF; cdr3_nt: TGTGCCAGCAGCTCAGGCTTTGGCAATGAGCAGTTCTTC
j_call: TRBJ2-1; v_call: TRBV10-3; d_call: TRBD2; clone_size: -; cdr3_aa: CATRRPGGNNEQFF; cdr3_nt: TGTGCCACCCGACGACCGGGAGGGAACAATGAGCAGTTCTTC
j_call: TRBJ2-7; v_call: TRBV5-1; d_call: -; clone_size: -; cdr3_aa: CASSLAPVGTTYEQYF; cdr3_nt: TGCGCCAGCAGCTTGGCCCCTGTCGGCACAACCTACGAGCAGTACTTC